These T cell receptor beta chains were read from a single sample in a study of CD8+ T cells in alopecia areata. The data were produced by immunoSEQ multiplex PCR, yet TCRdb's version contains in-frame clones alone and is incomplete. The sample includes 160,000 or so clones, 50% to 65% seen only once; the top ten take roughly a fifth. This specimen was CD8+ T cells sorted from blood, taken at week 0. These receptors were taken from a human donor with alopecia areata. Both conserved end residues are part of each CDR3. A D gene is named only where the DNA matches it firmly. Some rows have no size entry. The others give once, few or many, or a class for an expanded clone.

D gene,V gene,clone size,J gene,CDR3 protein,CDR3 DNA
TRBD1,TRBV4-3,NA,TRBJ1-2,CASSRSQGDYGYTF,TGCGCCAGCAGCCGGTCACAGGGGGACTATGGCTACACCTTC
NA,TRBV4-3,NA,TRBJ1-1,CASSQGGQVEAFF,TGCGCCAGCAGCCAAGGGGGACAAGTTGAAGCTTTCTTT
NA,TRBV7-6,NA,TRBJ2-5,CASSPLQVPGQTQYF,TGTGCCAGCAGCCCCCTTCAAGTGCCCGGGCAGACCCAGTACTTC
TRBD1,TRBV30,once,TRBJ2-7,CAWSHDRGNEQYF,TGTGCCTGGAGTCACGACAGGGGGAACGAGCAGTACTTC
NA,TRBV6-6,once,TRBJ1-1,CASSLETDITEAFF,TGTGCCAGCAGTTTAGAGACGGATATCACTGAAGCTTTCTTT
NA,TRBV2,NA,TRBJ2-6,CASTSGANVLTF,NA
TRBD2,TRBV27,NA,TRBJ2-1,CASTEAGGINEQFF,TGTGCCAGCACAGAAGCGGGGGGGATCAATGAGCAGTTCTTC
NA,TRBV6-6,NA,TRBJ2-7,CASSYDRARGYEQYF,TGTGCCAGCAGTTACGACCGGGCCAGGGGCTACGAGCAGTACTTC
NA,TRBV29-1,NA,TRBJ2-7,CSVESPPLYEQYF,TGCAGCGTTGAGTCACCTCCACTTTACGAGCAGTACTTC
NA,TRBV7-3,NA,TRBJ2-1,CASSPEGTEAATPHNEQFF,TGTGCCAGCAGCCCCGAAGGCACGGAGGCGGCAACACCCCACAATGAGCAGTTCTTC
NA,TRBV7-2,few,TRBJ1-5,CASSRVSNQPQHF,TGTGCCAGCAGCCGCGTGTCTAATCAGCCCCAGCATTTT
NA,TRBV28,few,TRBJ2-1,CASRPYYNEQFF,TGTGCCAGCCGACCGTATTACAATGAGCAGTTCTTC